The present T cell receptor (beta chain) was sequenced within a study of T cell changes during pregnancy in multiple sclerosis. The V gene lost 2 bases and the J gene lost 2 bases, with 12 bases spanning the gap. This CDR3 region has 15 residues. Germline V gene data show CDR1 as SGDLS and CDR2 as YYNGEE. Using immunoSEQ multiplex PCR, the repertoire was profiled, and TCRdb retains in-frame clones only, with some absent. The sample gives approximately 79,000 clones, around 93% of which show up once; 0.75% is in the top ten. The chain joins TRBV9 to TRBJ2-3; D is perhaps TRBD2 (6 bases). The receptor's source is a female donor in good health, enrolled as a control in a pregnancy study. Sequences were derived from peripheral blood, sampled in the second trimester of pregnancy. CDR3 coding DNA: TGTGCCAGCAGCGTTAACCGGGGGTACACAGATACGCAGTATTTT. This translates into CASSVNRGYTDTQYF.